This TCR beta chain originates from a study of blood T cells in healthy people across ages. CDR1 and CDR2 from the germline V gene are DFQATT and SNEGSKA (reference sequence). V was cut by 4 bases and J by 4 bases, with 10 bases left in between. CDR3 length: 13 residues. Turning to this clonotype: Antigen: not known.

General study results and limits: In older individuals, TCR beta diversity per million T cells was lower, falling roughly linearly with age.

Then a second PCR, running about 6 to 11 cycles, was carried out with a sample-barcoded 5' primer and a J-beta primer mix. Each cDNA molecule was tagged by a template-switch adaptor with 12 random nucleotides. TCRdb reprocessed the 5' RACE reads with MiXCR, giving one entry per CDR3 protein. The profile shows about 930,000 distinct CDR3 sequences, about 28% of them singletons. The same data also contributed to another study, on T cells of mothers and their children. According to that study: Extraction yielded RNA that went, in full, into cDNA synthesis at around 1.6 ug per 15 ul.

The specimen was blood. This chain connects TRBV20-1 to TRBJ1-4; tentative D call: TRBD1 (6 bases). The sequence derives from a woman in her thirties or forties in good health. The CDR3 loop reads CSATTGFNEKLFF. Written as DNA, the CDR3 is TGCAGTGCTACGACAGGCTTTAATGAAAAACTGTTTTTT.